The T cell receptor (beta chain) described here comes from a study of cytomegalovirus exposure and HLA in healthy donors. Trimming shortened V by 6 bases and J by 2 bases, and 5 bases separated the two germline ends. Germline assignment: CDR1 SGHTS and CDR2 YDEGEE. The CDR3 extends over 12 amino acids. Study observations and caveats: In a later analysis, TCR beta V- and J-gene trimming showed a link to a missense DCLRE1C variant. Listed as cytomegalovirus-associated were 164 TCR beta chains.

Comments on this clone: Its antigen is undetermined.

The PCR contained 60 Vbeta and 13 Jbeta primers. Only in-frame clones appear in the TCRdb table, and some are missing; sequencing was by immunoSEQ multiplex PCR. The table for this sample gives under 85,000 clones. The origin of this receptor is a boy under 18 in good health and CMV-seronegative. The J gene is TRBJ2-2, the V gene TRBV5-8, with no clear D. Sample: PBMCs. As DNA, the CDR3 is TGTGCCAGCACCCCAAACACCGGGGAGCTGTTTTTT. Encoded protein: CASTPNTGELFF.